The 15 T cell receptor beta chains in this list originate from one sample, sequenced in a study of blood T cell repertoires in COVID-19. Clones were read by immunoSEQ multiplex PCR, and TCRdb kept only the in-frame ones, dropping some. The sample records 250,000 or so clones, approximately 80% being singletons. Input material: peripheral blood. The receptor source for this set is a man in his sixties with acute or convalescent COVID-19.

The chain has TRBV5-1 and TRBJ2-7, with 8 bases that match TRBD1. The trim removed 4 bases at V and 2 bases at J, leaving 11 bases unmatched. CDR1 is SGHRS, CDR2 YFSETQ, per germline. The CDR3 length is 16 residues. CDR3 amino acids: CASSPFPGTGTYEQYF. CDR3 in DNA: TGCGCCAGCAGCCCCTTCCCCGGGACAGGCACCTACGAGCAGTACTTC.

In this sample, this clone turned up once. The gene calls are TRBV3-1 (or the pseudogene TRBV3-2) and TRBJ2-1, with 9 positions matching TRBD1. Germline-derived CDR1 and CDR2 are LGHDT and YNNKEL (reference sequence). This CDR3 spans 15 amino acids. V shed 4 bases and J 5 bases; nucleotides not matched to a gene: 6. CDR3 loop: CASSRSGQGDNEQFF. The CDR3 DNA follows: TGTGCCAGCAGCCGCTCGGGACAGGGAGACAATGAGCAGTTCTTC.

The chain recombines TRBV11-2 with TRBJ2-7; no definite D call. V shed 2 bases and J shed 4 bases, with 18 bases lying between them. Germline loops: CDR1 SGHAT, CDR2 FQNNGV. There are 16 residues in the CDR3. Here the CDR3 DNA reads TGTGCCAGCAGCTTAAACAGATACGTTGGGTGGTACGAGCAGTACTTC. Protein product: CASSLNRYVGWYEQYF.

This clone was seen only once. The rearrangement uses TRBV19 and TRBJ2-7, with D possibly being TRBD1 (6 bases). The germline CDR1 and CDR2 sequences are LNHDA and SQIVND (reference sequence). The CDR3 covers 13 residues. Deletions cut 5 bases from V and 3 bases from J, with 11 bases between. The CDR3 nucleotides are TGTGCCAGTAGTGGCGGACAGATCTACGAGCAGTACTTC. Translating gives CASSGGQIYEQYF.

The gene calls are TRBV10-2 and TRBJ1-5; a weak D match, TRBD1 (5 bases). The germline V gene has CDR1 WSHSY and CDR2 SAAADI. V was shortened by 8 bases and J by 7 bases, with 12 bases between the two germline ends. CDR3 length: 12 residues. CDR3 amino acids: CASSLGEQPQHF. The CDR3 DNA sequence: TGCGCCAGCTCCTTAGGGGAACAGCCCCAGCATTTT.

For the CDR3, the DNA is TGCGCCAGCAGCGGCCATACTGAAGCTTTCTTT. Amino acid sequence: CASSGHTEAFF. The rearrangement joins TRBV5-1 to TRBJ1-1; no definite D call. Germline loops: CDR1 SGHRS, CDR2 YFSETQ. The CDR3 sequence is 11 residues long. The germline V and J ends were trimmed by 4 bases and 5 bases, with 6 bases remaining between them. The full variable domain, its missing parts supplied by reference TRBV5-1 and TRBJ1-1, is KAGVTQTPRYLIKTRGQQVTLSCSPISGHRSVSWYQQTPGQGLQFLFEYFSETQRNKGNFPGRFSGRQFSNSRSEMNVSTLELGDSALYLCASSGHTEAFFGQGTRLTVV.

The chain combines TRBV6-5 with TRBJ1-2; 7 bases align to TRBD1. This CDR3 is built from 13 residues. Germline trimming cut 4 bases from V and 3 bases from J; bases unmatched to any gene: 2. Germline CDR1 reads MNHEY; CDR2 reads SVGAGI. The CDR3 loop is CASSFDRDYGYTF. The CDR3 DNA follows: TGTGCCAGCAGTTTCGACAGGGACTATGGCTACACCTTC.

The rearrangement joins TRBV7-9 to TRBJ1-3, with D uncertain. The ends were cut back, 4 bases at V and 0 bases at J, with 4 bases in the middle. Germline loops: CDR1 SEHNR, CDR2 FQNEAQ (reference sequence). The CDR3 is 13 amino acids. The CDR3 region has the DNA TGTGCCAGCAGCTCGTACTCTGGAAACACCATATATTTT. Its translation: CASSSYSGNTIYF.

The chain combines TRBV14 with TRBJ1-2; 8 bases agree with TRBD1. The CDR3 is 16 amino acids. V lost 4 bases, J lost 6 bases, and 13 bases stayed unmatched. Germline V gives CDR1 SGHDN, CDR2 FVKESK. The CDR3 DNA reads TGTGCCAGCAGCCGCTTCCGCGGACAGGGACAAGATGGCTACACCTTC. Encoded protein: CASSRFRGQGQDGYTF.

This sequence joins TRBV19 and TRBJ1-3; 7 bases map to TRBD1. Unmatched junction bases numbered 6, after V lost 4 bases and J lost 3 bases. CDR1 is LNHDA and CDR2 is SQIVND in the germline V gene (reference sequence). This CDR3 comprises 15 residues. The CDR3 here is CASSTGDSRGNTIYF. CDR3 nucleotide sequence: TGTGCCAGTAGTACCGGGGACAGCCGTGGAAACACCATATATTTT.

This rearrangement joins TRBV18 to TRBJ2-1; 7 nucleotides match TRBD2. Germline values: CDR1 KGHSH, CDR2 LQKENI. This CDR3 has 16 residues. V lost 5 bases, J lost 9 bases, and 16 bases stayed unmatched. The CDR3 nucleotides are TGTGCCAGCTCAAACGAGGGGACTACCGCCTACTCTGAGCAGTTCTTC. Protein: CASSNEGTTAYSEQFF.

The chain uses TRBV19 and TRBJ1-2, with a weak D call TRBD1 (5 bases). Germline loops: CDR1 LNHDA, CDR2 SQIVND (reference sequence). Trimming pared 4 bases from V and 3 bases from J, leaving 12 bases between. CDR3 length: 14 amino acids. This CDR3 is CASSTRATDYGYTF. CDR3 in DNA: TGTGCCAGTAGTACCAGGGCCACGGACTATGGCTACACCTTC.

The CDR3 sequence is CASSKGHQIYEQYF. The CDR3 DNA sequence: TGTGCCAGCAGCAAGGGACATCAAATCTACGAGCAGTACTTC. The rearrangement links TRBV3-1 (or the pseudogene TRBV3-2) to TRBJ2-7; TRBD1 might be the D (6 bases). The V end lost 5 bases, the J end lost 3 bases, and 14 bases lay between the germline ends. This CDR3 comprises 14 residues. Germline V lookup: CDR1 LGHDT, CDR2 YNNKEL (reference sequence).

The rearrangement uses TRBV4-2 and TRBJ2-1; 7 bases line up with TRBD2. Germline V lookup: CDR1 LGHNA, CDR2 YNFKEQ. V lost 7 bases to trimming and J lost 1 base; unmatched junction nucleotides: 19. This CDR3 contains 19 residues. CDR3 in DNA: TGTGCCAGCACCGCTTGGGGGAGGGAGGGCCGGGTATCCTACAATGAGCAGTTCTTC. Its protein product is CASTAWGREGRVSYNEQFF.

The CDR3 region is CASSSGRTGGNTEAFF. CDR3 nucleotides: TGTGCCAGCAGCTCCGGTCGGACAGGGGGGAACACTGAAGCTTTCTTT. V usage is TRBV11-2 and J usage is TRBJ1-1, with 10 bases aligning to TRBD1. Per germline, CDR1 SGHAT and CDR2 FQNNGV. This CDR3 spans 16 amino acids. V was pared by 4 bases and J by 1 base, with 6 bases of the junction left unmatched.